Sequencing of this TCR beta chain was carried out in a study of response to subunit inactivated influenza vaccine. Study-level results: The authors put forward the suggestion that each seasonal influenza vaccination may bring in only a limited number of new T cells.

MiXCR, applied by TCRdb to the RT-PCR reads, yields one record per CDR3 protein. The sample records 650,000 to 800,000 distinct CDR3 sequences, roughly 20% being singletons. Regarding this clonotype: The antigen is undetermined.

Germline values: CDR1 SGHVS, CDR2 FQNEAQ. CDR3 length equals 16 residues. V was cut by 1 base and J by 5 bases, with 17 bases left in between. This chain connects TRBV7-8 to TRBJ2-5, with a tentative D call TRBD2 (6 bases). Sequenced material: PBMCs from blood, taken roughly 5 days after vaccination. This TCR derives from a man between 50 and 59 years old who received an inactivated influenza vaccine. As DNA, the CDR3 is TGTGCCAGCAGCTTAGAAGGCCGGGGGTTTTGGGAGACCCAGTACTTC. Translated: CASSLEGRGFWETQYF.